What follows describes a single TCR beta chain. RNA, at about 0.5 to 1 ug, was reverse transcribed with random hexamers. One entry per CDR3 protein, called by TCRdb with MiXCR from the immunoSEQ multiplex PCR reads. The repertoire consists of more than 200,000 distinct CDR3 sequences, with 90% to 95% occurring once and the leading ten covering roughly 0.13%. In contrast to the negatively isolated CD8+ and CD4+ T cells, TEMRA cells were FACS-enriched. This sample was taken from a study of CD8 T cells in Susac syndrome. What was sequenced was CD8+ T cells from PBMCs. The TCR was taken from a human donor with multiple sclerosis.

CDR3 DNA: TGTGCCAGCAGTGAAAGGGCCTGGGACGGAAAGATCCGGGGAAAACTGTTTTTT. This sequence encodes CASSERAWDGKIRGKLFF. V is TRBV2 and J is TRBJ1-4; maybe TRBD1 (5 bases). Between the trimmed V and J ends, which lost 2 bases and 10 bases, there was a span of 26 bases. CDR1 and CDR2 (germline): SNHLY, FYNNEI. The length of the CDR3 is 18 residues.